This record looks at one TCR beta chain sequence and its context. The target antigen is unknown. With a J-beta primer mix and a sample-barcoded 5' primer, a second PCR ran about 7 to 11 cycles. A 12-random-nucleotide template-switch adaptor tagged each cDNA molecule. MiXCR, run by TCRdb on the 5' RACE reads, gives a single entry per CDR3 protein. The table lists 910,000 or so distinct CDR3 sequences, approximately 50% of them singletons. The entry originates in a study of blood T cells in healthy people across ages. General observations from the study: There were more naive CD4+ cells and higher diversity in long-lived donors than in aged donors.

This TCR came from a woman aged 55-70 years in good health. Sequencing input: blood.

The CDR3 DNA reads as TGTGCCAGCAGTTTAGGACAGGTGAACTATGGCTACACCTTC. The encoded protein is CASSLGQVNYGYTF. The genes are TRBV28 and TRBJ1-2; 7 bases line up with TRBD1. Unmatched junction bases numbered 2, after V lost 2 bases and J lost 2 bases. Germline V gives CDR1 MDHEN, CDR2 SYDVKM. The CDR3 runs to 14 residues.